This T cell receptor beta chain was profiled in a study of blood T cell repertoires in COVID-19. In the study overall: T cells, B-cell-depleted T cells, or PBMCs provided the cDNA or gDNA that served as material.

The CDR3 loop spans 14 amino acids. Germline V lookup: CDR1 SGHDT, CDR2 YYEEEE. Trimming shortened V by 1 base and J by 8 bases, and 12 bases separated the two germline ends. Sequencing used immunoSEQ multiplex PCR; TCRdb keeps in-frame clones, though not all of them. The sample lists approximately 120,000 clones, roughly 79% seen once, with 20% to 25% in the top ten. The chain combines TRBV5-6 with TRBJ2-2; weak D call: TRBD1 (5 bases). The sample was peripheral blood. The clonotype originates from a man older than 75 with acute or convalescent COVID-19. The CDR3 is CASSLYAGLGELFF. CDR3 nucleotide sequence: TGTGCCAGCAGCTTGTACGCAGGGCTGGGGGAGCTGTTTTTT.